The entry below gives a single TCR beta chain sequence along with its context. The antigen is not known. This CDR3 is 12 amino acids long. V lost 2 bases, J lost 4 bases, and 5 bases lay in between. The germline V gene has CDR1 SEHNR and CDR2 FQNEAQ (reference sequence). The sort gate was single viable CD3+CD4+CD8-CD45RO+ cells for memory CD4+ T cells. The sample belongs to a study of memory CD4+ T cells and cytomegalovirus serostatus. Study-wide background: Donors were healthy Belgian adults, under ten CMV seropositive and about 24 seronegative. Findings and limits, study-wide: A US-trained random forest predicted CMV serostatus with median AUC around 0.9. Of around 160 reported CMV TCRbeta sequences, 60 to 85 were found in memory CD4+ repertoires.

In the authors' workflow: Out-of-frame sequences were removed, leaving some 2 million distinct TCRbeta sequences. The data were produced by immunoSEQ multiplex PCR, yet TCRdb's version contains in-frame clones alone and is incomplete. V and J calls and clone size follow that table, whereas D and trimming were derived from the DNA. Here the sample spans 41,000 or so clones, roughly 77% being singletons. This chain links TRBV7-9 with TRBJ1-1; D gene unclear. The receptor comes from an adult in good health and CMV-seronegative. Sample: memory CD4+ T cells from blood. CDR3 amino acids: CASSLPATEAFF. CDR3 sequence (DNA): TGTGCCAGCAGCTTACCCGCCACTGAAGCTTTCTTT.